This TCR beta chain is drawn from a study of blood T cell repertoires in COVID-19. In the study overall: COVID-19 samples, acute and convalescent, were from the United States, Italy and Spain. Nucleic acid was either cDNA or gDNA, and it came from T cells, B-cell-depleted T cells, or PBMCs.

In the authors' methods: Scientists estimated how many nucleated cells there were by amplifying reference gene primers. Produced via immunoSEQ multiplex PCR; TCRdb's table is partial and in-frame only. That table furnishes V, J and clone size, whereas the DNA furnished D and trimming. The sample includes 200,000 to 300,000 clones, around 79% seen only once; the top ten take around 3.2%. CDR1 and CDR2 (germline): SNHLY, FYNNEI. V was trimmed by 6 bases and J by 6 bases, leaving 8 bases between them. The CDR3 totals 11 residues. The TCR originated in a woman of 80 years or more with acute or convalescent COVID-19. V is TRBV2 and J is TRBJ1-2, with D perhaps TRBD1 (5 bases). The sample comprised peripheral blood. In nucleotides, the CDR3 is TGTGCCAGCAGCCCAGGGAATGGCTACACCTTC. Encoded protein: CASSPGNGYTF.